The 31 T cell receptor beta chains presented below share a single source sample, sequenced in a study of CD8+ T cells in alopecia areata. Sequencing relied on a cDNA template that was reverse transcribed from extracted RNA. Sequencing used immunoSEQ multiplex PCR; TCRdb keeps in-frame clones, though not all of them. The data show 150,000 or so clones, roughly three fifths seen once. Sample: CD4+ T cells sorted from blood, taken at week 0. The receptors derive from a human donor with alopecia areata.

The V call is TRBV4-1, the J call TRBJ2-1; 11 nucleotides align to TRBD1. V was clipped by 1 base and J by 2 bases; unmatched bases: 1. Germline CDR1 reads MGHRA; CDR2 reads YSYEKL. The CDR3 is 16 amino acids. CDR3 sequence reads: CASSQGTGGAYNEQFF. In DNA, the CDR3 is TGCGCCAGCAGCCAAGGGACAGGGGGCGCCTACAATGAGCAGTTCTTC.

This clone showed up just a few times. This sequence joins TRBV30 and TRBJ2-2; the match to TRBD2 covers 7 bases. V dropped 2 bases and J dropped 6; count of bases not matched to a gene: 3. The CDR3 runs to 13 residues. Germline V gives CDR1 GTSNPN, CDR2 SVGIG (reference sequence). The CDR3 region is CAWSLGLAGELFF. In DNA form, the CDR3 reads TGTGCCTGGAGTCTCGGACTAGCCGGGGAGCTGTTTTTT.

J is TRBJ1-1 and V is TRBV28; D is undetermined. V lost 6 bases, J lost 5 bases, and 10 bases lay in between. This CDR3 comprises 12 residues. Germline lookup yields CDR1 MDHEN and CDR2 SYDVKM. The CDR3 region has the DNA TGTGCCAGCAGCCCTCCTCTAACTGAAGCTTTCTTT. This gives the protein CASSPPLTEAFF.

V is TRBV11-2 and J is TRBJ1-1; 8 bases agree with TRBD1. Germline V gene lookup returns CDR1 SGHAT and CDR2 FQNNGV. CDR3 length equals 16 residues. The V gene end was trimmed by 1 base and the J gene end by 1 base; junction bases not matched to a gene: 5. The chain's CDR3 is CASSLAWTGRNTEAFF. In DNA, the CDR3 is TGTGCCAGCAGCTTAGCCTGGACAGGGAGGAACACTGAAGCTTTCTTT.

V and J are TRBV19 and TRBJ2-5; D gene ambiguous. Germline values: CDR1 LNHDA, CDR2 SQIVND (reference sequence). This CDR3 is built from 11 residues. Deletions cut 5 bases from V and 4 bases from J, with 5 bases between. The CDR3 sequence is CASSALETQYF. The CDR3 region has the DNA TGTGCCAGTAGTGCCTTAGAGACCCAGTACTTC.

This clone showed up just a few times. This CDR3 is also generated by other DNA sequences in the sample. The V and J genes are TRBV18 and TRBJ2-5; D is unclear. CDR3 length: 10 residues. V lost 6 bases and J 1 base, leaving 0 bases between the germline ends. Germline V CDR1 and CDR2: KGHSH, LQKENI. The CDR3 region has the DNA TGTGCCAGCTCCCAAGAGACCCAGTACTTC. Amino acids: CASSQETQYF.

The rearrangement joins TRBV27 to TRBJ2-3; 8 nucleotides align to TRBD2. With V trimmed by 6 bases and J by 4 bases, 3 bases remained unmatched. The CDR3 sequence is 13 residues long. From germline, CDR1 is MNHEY and CDR2 SMNVEV (reference sequence). This chain's CDR3 is CASRPGGADTQYF. The CDR3 bases are TGTGCCAGCAGGCCGGGGGGGGCAGATACGCAGTATTTT.

The sample holds a few counts of this clone. The chain combines TRBV25-1 with TRBJ2-5; D is perhaps TRBD1 (6 bases). The CDR3 has 14 residues. V shed 3 bases and J shed 5 bases, with 13 bases lying between them. Per germline, CDR1 MGHDK and CDR2 SYGVNS. The CDR3 DNA reads TGTGCCAGCAGTGAGGCGAGGGGGTATGAGACCCAGTACTTC. It is translated as CASSEARGYETQYF.

J is TRBJ2-7 and V is TRBV13, with D possibly being TRBD1 (6 bases). V was pared by 4 bases and J by 2 bases, with 12 bases between. The CDR3 contains 14 residues. The V gene's germline CDR1 is PRHDT and CDR2 FYEKMQ (reference sequence). CDR3 in amino acids: CASSWRRGTYEQYF. The DNA of the CDR3 is TGTGCCAGCAGCTGGCGCAGGGGAACCTACGAGCAGTACTTC.

The chain couples TRBV19 to TRBJ1-5; 9 bases are shared with TRBD1. The junction had 6 bases not matched to a gene; V was cut back by 5 bases and J by 4 bases. Germline CDR1 and CDR2: LNHDA and SQIVND (reference sequence). This CDR3 spans 15 amino acids. This CDR3 reads CASSSAGQGNQPQHF. In DNA, the CDR3 is TGTGCCAGTAGTTCCGCCGGACAGGGGAATCAGCCCCAGCATTTT.

This clone was detected once. This chain connects TRBV12-5 to TRBJ1-5; tentatively, D is TRBD1 (5 bases). The CDR3 is 16 amino acids. Between the trimmed V and J ends, which lost 7 bases and 0 bases, there was a span of 16 bases. Per germline, CDR1 LGHNT and CDR2 FRNRAP. CDR3: CASALGHTHSNQPQHF. The CDR3 coding sequence is TGTGCTAGTGCCCTCGGACATACTCATAGCAATCAGCCCCAGCATTTT.

As concerns this clone: Different DNA sequences within this sample yield the same CDR3. V gene TRBV29-1 combines with J gene TRBJ1-2; 9 bases are a match to TRBD1. This CDR3 is 12 amino acids long. J lost 2 bases, V lost 7 bases, and 2 bases had no gene match. CDR1 SQVTM and CDR2 ANQGSEA come from the germline V gene. CDR3 amino acids: CSAGTGNYGYTF. In DNA, the CDR3 is TGCAGCGCCGGGACAGGGAACTATGGCTACACCTTC.

This clone was detected only once. The V call is TRBV7-8, the J call TRBJ1-6, with D possibly matching TRBD1 (5 bases). The V end lost 0 bases, the J end lost 6 bases, and 18 bases lay between the germline ends. CDR1 is SGHVS and CDR2 is FQNEAQ in the germline V gene. This CDR3 region has 18 residues. The CDR3 nucleotides read TGTGCCAGCAGCTTAGCCAAGATGGGACGAAAGACTAATTCACCCCTCCACTTT. Translated, it gives CASSLAKMGRKTNSPLHF.

V is TRBV29-1 and J is TRBJ1-3, with unresolved D. The CDR3 is 11 residues long. Germline V gives CDR1 SQVTM, CDR2 ANQGSEA. Trimming cost V 7 bases and J 4 bases, with 8 bases left between them. In DNA form, the CDR3 reads TGCAGCGCCAACTCAGGAAACACCATATATTTT. Its translation: CSANSGNTIYF.

The chain recombines TRBV19 with TRBJ1-1, with 8 bases lining up with TRBD1. Trimming cost V 6 bases and J 4 bases; bases outside gene matches: 10. This CDR3 is built from 15 residues. Germline lookup yields CDR1 LNHDA and CDR2 SQIVND (reference sequence). The CDR3 here is CASSPRGPTGTEAFF. DNA for the CDR3: TGTGCCAGTAGCCCCAGGGGGCCCACGGGCACTGAAGCTTTCTTT.

The chain links TRBV30 to TRBJ2-7; perhaps TRBD2 as D (7 bases). Per germline, CDR1 GTSNPN and CDR2 SVGIG (reference sequence). Trimming shortened V by 2 bases and J by 0 bases, and 14 bases separated the two germline ends. CDR3 length: 15 residues. This CDR3 reads CAWSYLRGLSYEQYF. CDR3 DNA sequence: TGTGCCTGGAGTTATCTGCGGGGGCTCTCCTACGAGCAGTACTTC.

The chain links TRBV7-6 to TRBJ1-6; D gene ambiguous. There are 14 residues in the CDR3. Germline V gives CDR1 SGHVS, CDR2 FNYEAQ. V lost 5 bases and J lost 2, with 7 bases in between. CDR3 sequence: CASSRDAYNSPLHF. The CDR3 DNA reads as TGTGCCAGCAGCCGAGATGCCTATAATTCACCCCTCCACTTT.

CDR3 DNA: TGTGCCAGCAGTTCTGGGACTAGCCCTAATACGCAGTATTTT. This translates into CASSSGTSPNTQYF. The J gene is TRBJ2-3, the V gene TRBV6-5, with 9 bases that match TRBD2. CDR1 is MNHEY and CDR2 is SVGAGI in the germline V gene. Trimming took 4 bases from V and 7 from J; bases not matched to a gene: 6. This CDR3 has 14 residues.

J is TRBJ1-5 and V is TRBV30; D is unclear. CDR3 size: 12 residues. The V and J ends lost 4 bases and 6 bases respectively, with 10 bases between them. CDR1 and CDR2 (germline): GTSNPN, SVGIG (reference sequence). CDR3 DNA: TGTGCCTGGAATCAAGCTGGTCAGCCCCAGCATTTT. Amino acid sequence: CAWNQAGQPQHF. The whole variable domain, filled in from reference TRBV30 and TRBJ1-5, reads SQTIHQWPATLVQPVGSPLSLECTVEGTSNPNLYWYRQAAGRGLQLLFYSVGIGQISSEVPQNLSASRPQDRQFILSSKKLLLSDSGFYLCAWNQAGQPQHFGDGTRLSIL.

This clone was picked up one time. The J gene is TRBJ2-1, the V gene TRBV30, with no clear D. Germline loops: CDR1 GTSNPN, CDR2 SVGIG (reference sequence). V lost 0 bases, J lost 4 bases, and 7 bases lay in between. The CDR3 sequence is 13 residues long. The CDR3 here is CAWSVQLYNEQFF. The CDR3 bases are TGTGCCTGGAGTGTTCAGCTGTACAATGAGCAGTTCTTC.

The chain couples TRBV7-2 to TRBJ2-4; 9 positions match TRBD1. This CDR3 comprises 19 residues. Per the germline V gene, CDR1 is SGHTA and CDR2 is FQGNSA. V shed 4 bases and J 1 base; nucleotides not matched to a gene: 14. The CDR3 nucleotides are TGTGCCAGCAGCTCACAGGGACAGGGAAGGGGGTTTGCCAAAAACATTCAGTACTTC. It translates to CASSSQGQGRGFAKNIQYF.

The sample holds a few counts of this clone. The rearrangement uses TRBV29-1 and TRBJ1-1, with D hard to call. This CDR3 has 13 amino acids. Germline CDR1 and CDR2: SQVTM and ANQGSEA. The V end lost 4 bases, the J end lost 2 bases, and 11 bases lay between the germline ends. CDR3 in amino acids: CSVVSQANTEAFF. The CDR3 nucleotides are TGCAGCGTTGTGAGCCAGGCCAACACTGAAGCTTTCTTT.

The chain joins TRBV5-6 to TRBJ2-2; D not certain. Germline V gene sequence: CDR1 SGHDT, CDR2 YYEEEE. The CDR3 has 11 amino acids. V was pared by 4 bases and J by 8 bases, with 6 bases between. CDR3: CASSLWGELFF. The CDR3 DNA reads as TGTGCCAGCAGCCTGTGGGGGGAGCTGTTTTTT.

The chain has TRBV27 and TRBJ2-3; D might be TRBD1 (6 bases). The germline V gene has CDR1 MNHEY and CDR2 SMNVEV (reference sequence). The CDR3 length is 15 residues. Trimming left V 3 bases short and J 0 bases short, with 10 bases between. CDR3 DNA: TGTGCCAGCAGTTTGAGGGGACAAAGCACAGATACGCAGTATTTT. Encoded protein: CASSLRGQSTDTQYF.

The CDR3 DNA sequence: TGTGCCTGGGAACAGTCGGGAGGCTACACCTTC. It yields the protein CAWEQSGGYTF. This chain connects TRBV30 to TRBJ1-2, with D unclear. The CDR3 consists of 11 residues. Trimming took off 5 bases at V and 8 bases at J, with 12 bases between the two ends. Germline V lookup: CDR1 GTSNPN, CDR2 SVGIG (reference sequence).

This clone was found a few times. The rearrangement joins TRBV19 to TRBJ2-5, with D possibly being TRBD1 (6 bases). V was trimmed by 3 bases and J by 3 bases, leaving 11 bases between them. The germline CDR1 and CDR2 sequences are LNHDA and SQIVND (reference sequence). This CDR3 region has 14 residues. The CDR3 DNA is TGTGCCAGTAGTATCGGAGACAGGAAAGAGACCCAGTACTTC. Translation gives CASSIGDRKETQYF.

This clone was recorded only once. The chain uses TRBV11-2 and TRBJ1-6; no firm D call. V dropped 6 bases and J dropped 0 bases, with 9 bases sitting between them. There are 15 residues in the CDR3. Germline CDR1 SGHAT, CDR2 FQNNGV. The DNA of the CDR3 is TGTGCCAGCAGTCTCGACTACTCCTATAATTCACCCCTCCACTTT. The encoded protein is CASSLDYSYNSPLHF.

The chain employs TRBV18 and TRBJ2-7; 8 bases align to TRBD1. Losses at the gene ends were 6 bases for V and 7 bases for J; bases not matched to a gene: 8. CDR1 is KGHSH and CDR2 is LQKENI in the germline V gene. This CDR3 region has 13 residues. DNA of the CDR3: TGTGCCAGCTCGGGACAGGACCTAGAGGAGCAGTACTTC. Protein product: CASSGQDLEEQYF.

The V and J genes are TRBV2 and TRBJ2-5; 7 nucleotides match TRBD2. The V gene's germline CDR1 is SNHLY and CDR2 FYNNEI. The CDR3 covers 12 residues. J lost 2 bases, V lost 11 bases, and 5 bases had no gene match. CDR3 bases: TGTGCCGGACGGGGGGATCAAGAGACCCAGTACTTC. Protein sequence: CAGRGDQETQYF.

The V call is TRBV13, the J call TRBJ2-5, with a possible D match to TRBD1 (6 bases). V gave up 5 bases and J gave up 5 bases, with 12 bases separating them. Germline V gene lookup returns CDR1 PRHDT and CDR2 FYEKMQ (reference sequence). This CDR3 has 13 residues. CDR3 residues: CASSTRGVETQYF. CDR3 sequence (DNA): TGTGCCAGCAGCACCAGGGGCGTGGAGACCCAGTACTTC. The whole variable domain, filled in from reference TRBV13 and TRBJ2-5, reads AAGVIQSPRHLIKEKRETATLKCYPIPRHDTVYWYQQGPGQDPQFLISFYEKMQSDKGSIPDRFSAQQFSDYHSELNMSSLELGDSALYFCASSTRGVETQYFGPGTRLLVL.

V and J are TRBV4-2 and TRBJ1-6; TRBD1 aligns across 8 bases. Germline CDR1 is LGHNA and CDR2 is YNFKEQ. The CDR3 is made up of 16 amino acids. J gave up 8 bases and V 3 bases, and 9 bases lay outside the gene matches. The CDR3 DNA reads as TGTGCCAGCAGCCACGCCAAACAGGGGGGTGATTCACCCCTCCACTTT. Protein product: CASSHAKQGGDSPLHF.